These 22 T cell receptor beta chains were sequenced from one sample in a study of siplizumab effects on memory and regulatory T cells. Only in-frame clones appear in the TCRdb table, and some are missing; sequencing was by immunoSEQ multiplex PCR. The sample consists of about 100,000 clones, roughly 94% of them appearing once. The source material was non-Treg CD4+ T cells sorted from blood. These receptors were collected from a human donor in good health.

This chain uses TRBV19 with TRBJ1-1, with D uncertain. Germline V gene lookup returns CDR1 LNHDA and CDR2 SQIVND (reference sequence). This CDR3 spans 15 amino acids. V dropped 6 bases and J dropped 0 bases, with 14 bases sitting between them. In DNA form, the CDR3 reads TGTGCCAGTAGGTCCCGGGAGGTGATGAACACTGAAGCTTTCTTT. It is translated as CASRSREVMNTEAFF.

This chain links TRBV5-1 with TRBJ2-3; D not certain. Trimming pared 3 bases from V and 2 bases from J, leaving 16 bases between. Germline loops: CDR1 SGHRS, CDR2 YFSETQ. The CDR3 consists of 16 residues. The CDR3: CASSSSNSAYTDTQYF. DNA of the CDR3: TGCGCCAGCAGCTCATCCAACTCGGCCTACACAGATACGCAGTATTTT.

The chain uses TRBV29-1 and TRBJ2-2; D might be TRBD1 (5 bases). Trimming pared 4 bases from V and 0 bases from J, leaving 12 bases between. The CDR3 totals 15 residues. CDR1 and CDR2 from the germline V gene are SQVTM and ANQGSEA. CDR3 DNA: TGCAGCGTTGGAAGGGGCTACCCGAACACCGGGGAGCTGTTTTTT. Its protein is CSVGRGYPNTGELFF.

This clone has only one observation. The gene calls are TRBV1 and TRBJ2-1; TRBD1, the table's D call, lacks a check against the DNA. TRBV1 is marked as a pseudogene. The CDR3 is made up of 21 amino acids. The CDR3 DNA reads as TGCACCAGCAGTCCGGGACAGGGTAGCGGGACTACACCTTCTTTCTACAATGAGCAGTTCTTC. Translated, it gives CTSSPGQGSGTTPSFYNEQFF.

The chain employs TRBV19 and TRBJ2-3, with a weak D call TRBD2 (5 bases). Germline V gene lookup returns CDR1 LNHDA and CDR2 SQIVND (reference sequence). The CDR3 runs 16 residues. The V gene lost 1 base and the J gene lost 4 bases, with 15 bases spanning the gap. Here the CDR3 reads CASSIAPRGLPDTQYF. The CDR3 DNA reads as TGTGCCAGTAGTATAGCGCCAAGAGGGCTGCCAGATACGCAGTATTTT.

Only one count was recorded for this clone. Here the CDR3 DNA reads TGTGCCAGCAGTTACCGTCTTCCGGGAGTCAACGAGCAGTACTTC. It yields the protein CASSYRLPGVNEQYF. V usage is TRBV6-5 and J usage is TRBJ2-7; perhaps TRBD2 as D (6 bases). With 2 bases removed from V and 5 bases from J, the gap between germline ends came to 16 bases. The CDR3 spans 15 residues. Germline-derived CDR1 and CDR2 are MNHEY and SVGAGI.

The rearrangement links TRBV7-9 to TRBJ2-2; D remains unclear. Trimming removed 3 bases from V and 1 base from J, with 15 bases in between. There are 17 residues in the CDR3. Germline CDR1 and CDR2: SEHNR and FQNEAQ (reference sequence). The CDR3 nucleotides are TGTGCCAGCAGCTTCATCATCACGACCGGGAACACCGGGGAGCTGTTTTTT. Its protein product is CASSFIITTGNTGELFF.

This chain links TRBV10-1 with TRBJ2-1, with 11 bases that match TRBD2. Unmatched junction bases numbered 5, after V lost 8 bases and J lost 5 bases. Germline V gene data show CDR1 as WNHNN and CDR2 as SYGVQD (reference sequence). The CDR3 has 14 amino acids. Written as DNA, the CDR3 is TGCGCCAGCCGCCCGGGACTAGCGGACAATGAGCAGTTCTTC. This encodes CASRPGLADNEQFF.

The rearrangement links TRBV7-3 to TRBJ2-3; no reliable D call. V was trimmed by 3 bases and J by 0 bases, leaving 4 bases between them. The germline V gene encodes CDR1 SGHTA and CDR2 FQGTGA. The CDR3 contains 13 residues. The chain's CDR3 is CASSFSSTDTQYF. The CDR3, as DNA: TGTGCCAGCAGCTTCTCTAGCACAGATACGCAGTATTTT.

J is TRBJ1-2 and V is TRBV6-4; TRBD1 is a possible D gene (5 bases). The CDR3 runs 13 residues. The V and J ends lost 11 bases and 1 base respectively, with 14 bases between them. Germline CDR1 reads MRHNA; CDR2 reads SNTAGT. The CDR3 nucleotides are TGTGCCTCCTCCCGGGGGGATAACTATGGCTACACCTTC. It codes for CASSRGDNYGYTF.

The rearrangement uses TRBV30 and TRBJ1-6, with a tentative D call TRBD1 (6 bases). V was clipped by 4 bases and J by 0 bases, with 13 bases between them. The CDR3 is 16 residues long. Germline CDR1 GTSNPN, CDR2 SVGIG (reference sequence). In DNA, the CDR3 is TGTGCCTGGATTTTAGGGGGGAGCTCCTATAATTCACCCCTCCACTTT. This codes for CAWILGGSSYNSPLHF.

The J gene is TRBJ2-7, the V gene TRBV25-1, with a tentative D call TRBD2 (7 bases). The CDR3 covers 16 residues. V was cut by 1 base and J by 5 bases, with 18 bases left in between. Germline V gene lookup returns CDR1 MGHDK and CDR2 SYGVNS. This CDR3 reads CASSEFGGGSVNEQYF. The DNA of the CDR3 is TGTGCCAGCAGTGAATTTGGCGGGGGCAGTGTAAACGAGCAGTACTTC.

The V call is TRBV5-1, the J call TRBJ2-7; 11 bases line up with TRBD2. J gave up 3 bases and V 2 bases, and 7 bases lay outside the gene matches. CDR1 and CDR2 (germline): SGHRS, YFSETQ. The CDR3 contains 16 residues. In DNA form, the CDR3 reads TGCGCCAGCAGCTTACGGCCGGGACTAGCGGACTACGAGCAGTACTTC. It specifies CASSLRPGLADYEQYF.

The chain uses TRBV4-1 and TRBJ2-6, with 7 bases that match TRBD2. CDR3 size: 17 residues. J was trimmed by 2 bases and V by 0 bases; bases with no gene match: 4. Per germline, CDR1 MGHRA and CDR2 YSYEKL. The CDR3 nucleotides read TGCGCCAGCAGCCAAGATCCGGGGGGAACTGGGGCCAACGTCCTGACTTTC. This sequence encodes CASSQDPGGTGANVLTF.

The chain combines TRBV11-3 with TRBJ2-1, with a tentative D call TRBD1 (7 bases). In germline, CDR1 is SGHNT, CDR2 YENEEA. The CDR3 consists of 14 residues. V shed 5 bases and J shed 12 bases, with 20 bases lying between them. The CDR3, as DNA: TGTGCCAGCAGCCAGACAGGGAGGAAGGGAGTGCAGTTCTTC. Protein sequence: CASSQTGRKGVQFF.

The DNA for the CDR3 is TGTGCCAGCGCGGAGTCGAGGAACACTGAAGCTTTCTTT. Amino acids: CASAESRNTEAFF. This rearrangement joins TRBV14 to TRBJ1-1; D unresolved. CDR3 length equals 13 residues. V was shortened by 8 bases and J by 1 base, with 11 bases between the two germline ends. Germline CDR1 is SGHDN and CDR2 is FVKESK.

The V gene is TRBV28, the J gene TRBJ1-2; 7 bases fit TRBD1. The V gene end was trimmed by 5 bases and the J gene end by 5 bases; junction bases not matched to a gene: 2. The CDR3 contains 12 residues. Germline V lookup: CDR1 MDHEN, CDR2 SYDVKM. The DNA for the CDR3 is TGTGCCAGCAGTGCGACAGGGTATGGCTACACCTTC. It encodes CASSATGYGYTF.

The chain couples TRBV4-1 to TRBJ2-1, with a tentative D call TRBD2 (7 bases). The CDR3 extends over 19 amino acids. V lost 0 bases, J lost 4 bases, and 22 bases lay in between. Germline V gene data show CDR1 as MGHRA and CDR2 as YSYEKL. CDR3 coding DNA: TGCGCCAGCAGCCAAGATCCGGGGGGCGTAGCATCTCCATACAATGAGCAGTTCTTC. Encoded protein: CASSQDPGGVASPYNEQFF.

The chain recombines TRBV7-9 with TRBJ1-3; D is possibly TRBD1 (6 bases). Germline-derived CDR1 and CDR2 are SEHNR and FQNEAQ (reference sequence). CDR3 length: 17 amino acids. Trimming removed 5 bases from V and 0 bases from J, with 17 bases in between. DNA of the CDR3: TGTGCCAGCAGCCCCGCGGTGGGGGCCCGCTCTGGAAACACCATATATTTT. It translates to CASSPAVGARSGNTIYF.

This chain connects TRBV5-6 to TRBJ1-5; D is perhaps TRBD1 (6 bases). Trimming took 6 bases from V and 2 from J, leaving 15 bases between them. In germline, CDR1 is SGHDT, CDR2 YYEEEE. This CDR3 has 15 residues. The CDR3 protein is CASNLRGGGNQPQHF. The CDR3 DNA reads TGTGCCAGCAACCTCAGGGGTGGAGGCAATCAGCCCCAGCATTTT.

The gene calls are TRBV9 and TRBJ1-6, with D unclear. The germline gives CDR1 SGDLS, CDR2 YYNGEE. The CDR3 extends over 14 amino acids. The germline V and J ends were trimmed by 0 bases and 11 bases, with 12 bases remaining between them. For the CDR3, the DNA is TGTGCCAGCAGCGTAGCATGGTCGAATCCACCCCTCCACTTT. This encodes CASSVAWSNPPLHF.

The chain is built from TRBV7-2 and TRBJ2-7; 12 bases match TRBD2. After removal of 5 bases from V and 0 bases from J, the junction contained 2 bases not matched to a gene. The CDR3 runs 15 residues. Germline CDR1 reads SGHTA; CDR2 reads FQGNSA. This CDR3 reads CASSLTSGSSYEQYF. The CDR3 coding sequence is TGTGCCAGCAGCCTGACTAGCGGGAGCTCCTACGAGCAGTACTTC. The variable domain in full, with the rest retrieved from reference TRBV7-2 and TRBJ2-7, is GAGVSQSPSNKVTEKGKDVELRCDPISGHTALYWYRQSLGQGLEFLIYFQGNSAPDKSGLPSDRFSAERTGGSVSTLTIQRTQQEDSAVYLCASSLTSGSSYEQYFGPGTRLTVT.